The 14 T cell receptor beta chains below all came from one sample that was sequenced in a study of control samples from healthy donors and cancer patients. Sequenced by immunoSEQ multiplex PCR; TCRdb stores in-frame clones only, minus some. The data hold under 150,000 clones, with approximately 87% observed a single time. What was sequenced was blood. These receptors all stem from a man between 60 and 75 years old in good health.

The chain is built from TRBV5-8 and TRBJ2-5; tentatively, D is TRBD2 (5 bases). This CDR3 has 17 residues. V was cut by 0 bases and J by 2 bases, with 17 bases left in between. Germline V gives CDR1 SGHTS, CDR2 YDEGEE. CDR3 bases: TGTGCCAGCAGCTTGGGGCGGGCAGGCGGAGTTCAAGAGACCCAGTACTTC. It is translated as CASSLGRAGGVQETQYF.

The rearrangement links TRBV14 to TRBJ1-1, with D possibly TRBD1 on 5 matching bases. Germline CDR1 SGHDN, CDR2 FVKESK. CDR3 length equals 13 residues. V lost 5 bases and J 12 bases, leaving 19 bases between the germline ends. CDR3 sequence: CASSASGTSVTFF. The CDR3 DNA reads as TGTGCCAGCAGCGCCTCCGGGACCTCTGTAACTTTCTTT.

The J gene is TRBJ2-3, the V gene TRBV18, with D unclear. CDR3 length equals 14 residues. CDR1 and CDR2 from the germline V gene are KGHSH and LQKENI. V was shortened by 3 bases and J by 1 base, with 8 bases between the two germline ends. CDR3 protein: CASSPPVRTDTQYF. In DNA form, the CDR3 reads TGTGCCAGCTCACCTCCTGTCCGCACAGATACGCAGTATTTT.

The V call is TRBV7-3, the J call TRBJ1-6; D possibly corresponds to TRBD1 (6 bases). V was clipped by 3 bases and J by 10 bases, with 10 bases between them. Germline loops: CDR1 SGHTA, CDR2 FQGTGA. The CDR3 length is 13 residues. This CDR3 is CASSLDRSSPLHF. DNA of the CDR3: TGTGCCAGCAGCTTGGACAGATCCTCACCCCTCCACTTT.

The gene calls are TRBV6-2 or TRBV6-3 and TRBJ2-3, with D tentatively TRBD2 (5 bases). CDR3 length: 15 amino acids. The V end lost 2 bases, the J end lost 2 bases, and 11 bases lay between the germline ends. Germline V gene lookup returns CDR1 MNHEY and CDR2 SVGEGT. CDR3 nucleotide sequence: TGTGCCAGCAGTTACGGGCGGGCAGCCACAGATACGCAGTATTTT. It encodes CASSYGRAATDTQYF.

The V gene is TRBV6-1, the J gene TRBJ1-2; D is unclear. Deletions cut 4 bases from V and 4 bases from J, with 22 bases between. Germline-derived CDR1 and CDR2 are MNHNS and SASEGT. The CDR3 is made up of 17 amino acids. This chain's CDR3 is CASSVTTRELTIYGYTF. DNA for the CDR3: TGTGCCAGCAGTGTAACGACCCGGGAACTAACTATCTATGGCTACACCTTC.

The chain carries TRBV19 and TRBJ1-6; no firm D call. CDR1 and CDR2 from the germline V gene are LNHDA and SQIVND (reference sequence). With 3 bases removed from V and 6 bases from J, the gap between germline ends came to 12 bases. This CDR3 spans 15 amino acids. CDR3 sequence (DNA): TGTGCCAGTAGTATTTCCGAGGCGACTAATTCACCCCTCCACTTT. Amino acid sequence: CASSISEATNSPLHF. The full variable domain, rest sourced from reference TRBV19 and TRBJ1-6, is DGGITQSPKYLFRKEGQNVTLSCEQNLNHDAMYWYRQDPGQGLRLIYYSQIVNDFQKGDIAEGYSVSREKKESFPLTVTSAQKNPTAFYLCASSISEATNSPLHFGNGTRLTVT.

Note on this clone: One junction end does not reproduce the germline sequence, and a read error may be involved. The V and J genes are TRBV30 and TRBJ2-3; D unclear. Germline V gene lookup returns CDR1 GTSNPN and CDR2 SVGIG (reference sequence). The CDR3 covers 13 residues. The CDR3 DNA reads TGTGCCCGGAGCTGGGCAGGCACAGATACGCAGTATTTT. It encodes CARSWAGTDTQYF.

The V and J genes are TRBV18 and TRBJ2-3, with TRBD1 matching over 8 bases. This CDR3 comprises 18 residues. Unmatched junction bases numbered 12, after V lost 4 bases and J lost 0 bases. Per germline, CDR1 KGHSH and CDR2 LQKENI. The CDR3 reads CASSRYSAGGGSTDTQYF. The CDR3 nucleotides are TGTGCCAGCTCACGTTACTCTGCAGGGGGCGGGAGCACAGATACGCAGTATTTT.

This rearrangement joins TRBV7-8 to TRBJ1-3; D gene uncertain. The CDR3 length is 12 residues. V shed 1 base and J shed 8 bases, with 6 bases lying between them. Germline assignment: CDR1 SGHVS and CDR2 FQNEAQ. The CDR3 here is CASSLGLDTIYF. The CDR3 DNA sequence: TGTGCCAGCAGCTTAGGTTTGGACACCATATATTTT.

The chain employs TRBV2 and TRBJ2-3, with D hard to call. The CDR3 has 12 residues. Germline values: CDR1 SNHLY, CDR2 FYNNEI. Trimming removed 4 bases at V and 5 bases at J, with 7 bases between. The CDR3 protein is CASSADIDTQYF. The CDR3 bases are TGTGCCAGCAGTGCAGATATAGATACGCAGTATTTT.

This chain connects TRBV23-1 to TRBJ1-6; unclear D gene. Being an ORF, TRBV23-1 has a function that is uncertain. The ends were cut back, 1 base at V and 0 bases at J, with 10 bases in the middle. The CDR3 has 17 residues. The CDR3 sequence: CASSQLSESSYNSPLHF. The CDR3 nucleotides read TGCGCCAGCAGTCAATTGTCCGAAAGCTCCTATAATTCACCCCTCCACTTT.

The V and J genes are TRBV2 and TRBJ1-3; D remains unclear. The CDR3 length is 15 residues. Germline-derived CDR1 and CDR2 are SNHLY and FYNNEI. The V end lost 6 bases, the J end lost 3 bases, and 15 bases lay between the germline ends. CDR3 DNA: TGTGCCAGCAGCGTTGACGGCATCTTTGGAAACACCATATATTTT. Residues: CASSVDGIFGNTIYF.

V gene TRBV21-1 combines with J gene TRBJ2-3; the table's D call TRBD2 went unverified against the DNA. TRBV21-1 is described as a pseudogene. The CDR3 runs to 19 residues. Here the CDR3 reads CASKKERASGDDSTDTQYF. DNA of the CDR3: TGTGCCAGCAAAAAAGAGCGGGCAAGCGGGGACGATAGCACAGATACGCAGTATTTT.